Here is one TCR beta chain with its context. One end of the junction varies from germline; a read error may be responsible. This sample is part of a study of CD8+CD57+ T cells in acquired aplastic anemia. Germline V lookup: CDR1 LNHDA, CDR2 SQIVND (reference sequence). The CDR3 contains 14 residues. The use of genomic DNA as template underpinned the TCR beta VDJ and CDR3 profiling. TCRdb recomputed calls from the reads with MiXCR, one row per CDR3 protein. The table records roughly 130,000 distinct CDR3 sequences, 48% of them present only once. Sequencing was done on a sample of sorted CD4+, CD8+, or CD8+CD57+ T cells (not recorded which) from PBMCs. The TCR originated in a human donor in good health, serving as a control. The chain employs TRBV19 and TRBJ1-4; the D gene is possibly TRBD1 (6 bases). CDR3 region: CASSSVDRTEKPFF. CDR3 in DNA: TGTGCCAGTAGTAGTGTCGACAGGACTGAAAAACCGTTTTTT. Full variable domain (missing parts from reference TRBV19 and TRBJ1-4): DGGITQSPKYLFRKEGQNVTLSCEQNLNHDAMYWYRQDPGQGLRLIYYSQIVNDFQKGDIAEGYSVSREKKESFPLTVTSAQKNPTAFYLCASSSVDRTEKPFFGSGTQLSVL.